Below, 23 T cell receptor beta chains from the same sample are listed, as sequenced in a study of blood T cell repertoires in COVID-19. Measured with immunoSEQ multiplex PCR; TCRdb has only the in-frame clones, and not every one. This table has 200,000 to 250,000 clones, about 83% appearing once. Sequencing was carried out using PBMCs or T cells enriched from blood (not recorded which). These receptors were collected from a woman between 45 and 65 years old who had been exposed to COVID-19.

This chain joins TRBV19 and TRBJ1-1; a possible D gene is TRBD1 (5 bases). CDR3 length equals 15 residues. CDR1 is LNHDA, CDR2 SQIVND, per germline (reference sequence). Trimming cost V 3 bases and J 4 bases, with 15 bases left between them. The CDR3 is CASSMMSGGGTEAFF. In DNA, the CDR3 is TGTGCCAGTAGTATGATGTCCGGGGGGGGCACTGAAGCTTTCTTT.

This clone was counted a few times. The gene calls are TRBV16 and TRBJ2-7; 9 bases map to TRBD1. This CDR3 is 18 amino acids long. The V segment lost 2 bases and the J segment 4 bases; nucleotides outside the gene matches: 15. Germline V lookup: CDR1 KGHSY, CDR2 FQNENV. The CDR3 is CASSQTTGGNGNSYEQYF. Here the CDR3 DNA reads TGTGCCAGCAGCCAAACGACAGGGGGAAATGGAAATTCATACGAGCAGTACTTC. Variable domain in full (rest from reference TRBV16 and TRBJ2-7): GEEVAQTPKHLVRGEGQKAKLYCAPIKGHSYVFWYQQVLKNEFKFLISFQNENVFDETGMPKERFSAKCLPNSPCSLEIQATKLEDSAVYFCASSQTTGGNGNSYEQYFGPGTRLTVT.

The genes are TRBV9 and TRBJ2-7; TRBD1 agrees at 8 bases. Germline CDR1 reads SGDLS; CDR2 reads YYNGEE. The CDR3 has 15 residues. J lost 3 bases, V lost 0 bases, and 5 bases had no gene match. The CDR3 DNA is TGTGCCAGCAGCGTAGGGGGGACAGGTGACTACGAGCAGTACTTC. It encodes CASSVGGTGDYEQYF.

This clone showed up just once. The CDR3 region has the DNA TGTGCCAGCAGTGACCGGGACAGGGGTCCGAACACTGAAGCTTTCTTT. Protein product: CASSDRDRGPNTEAFF. The gene calls are TRBV6-4 and TRBJ1-1; 10 bases map to TRBD1. Germline V gene lookup returns CDR1 MRHNA and CDR2 SNTAGT. The CDR3 has 16 amino acids. Trimming removed 2 bases from V and 1 base from J; junction bases left unmatched: 4.

This clone has only one observation. The J gene is TRBJ1-3, the V gene TRBV3-1 (or the pseudogene TRBV3-2); no clear D. The germline gives CDR1 LGHDT, CDR2 YNNKEL (reference sequence). The CDR3 totals 17 residues. V lost 5 bases and J lost 5, with 22 bases in between. The CDR3 region is CASSGGSPITRRNTIYF. For the CDR3, the DNA is TGTGCCAGCAGCGGAGGAAGTCCCATTACACGACGAAACACCATATATTTT.

The rearrangement uses TRBV27 and TRBJ1-1, with 7 bases matching TRBD1. The V gene's germline CDR1 is MNHEY and CDR2 SMNVEV (reference sequence). The CDR3 totals 13 residues. The V segment lost 9 bases and the J segment 5 bases; nucleotides outside the gene matches: 9. CDR3 sequence (DNA): TGTGCCAGTTCGGCAGGGGGAGAGACTGAAGCTTTCTTT. Translated, it gives CASSAGGETEAFF.

This clone was found once. V is TRBV3-1 (or the pseudogene TRBV3-2) and J is TRBJ2-5; a weak D match, TRBD1 (5 bases). CDR3 length equals 15 residues. V was shortened by 0 bases and J by 5 bases, with 13 bases between the two germline ends. CDR1 is LGHDT, CDR2 YNNKEL, per germline (reference sequence). This CDR3 reads CASSQDRKGLETQYF. The CDR3 DNA sequence: TGTGCCAGCAGCCAAGATCGGAAGGGGCTTGAGACCCAGTACTTC.

This clone has a count of ten or more. The chain links TRBV5-4 to TRBJ2-2; 10 bases map to TRBD1. The CDR3 has 14 residues. J lost 4 bases, V lost 4 bases, and 1 base had no gene match. Germline V gene sequence: CDR1 SGHNT, CDR2 YYREEE (reference sequence). CDR3 loop: CASSRTGGTGELFF. DNA of the CDR3: TGTGCCAGCAGCCGGACAGGGGGCACCGGGGAGCTGTTTTTT.

The chain employs TRBV28 and TRBJ2-5; weak D call: TRBD1 (5 bases). This CDR3 is 14 amino acids long. V shed 5 bases and J shed 0 bases, with 10 bases lying between them. CDR1 is MDHEN, CDR2 SYDVKM, per germline. DNA for the CDR3: TGTGCCAGCAGTCCAGGGAAGTACCAAGAGACCCAGTACTTC. Its translation: CASSPGKYQETQYF.

This rearrangement joins TRBV6-5 to TRBJ1-6, with D maybe TRBD1 (5 bases). The CDR3 loop spans 13 amino acids. Germline V lookup: CDR1 MNHEY, CDR2 SVGAGI. V was cut by 5 bases and J by 4 bases, with 6 bases left in between. CDR3 residues: CASSRGYNSPLHF. The DNA for the CDR3 is TGTGCCAGCAGTCGGGGGTATAATTCACCCCTCCACTTT.

This clone occurred once. The chain has TRBV5-1 and TRBJ2-1, with 14 bases aligning to TRBD2. With V trimmed by 1 base and J by 9 bases, 12 bases remained unmatched. The germline CDR1 and CDR2 sequences are SGHRS and YFSETQ. The CDR3 has 18 amino acids. The CDR3 region is CASSLSPPTSGGVGEQFF. The CDR3 bases are TGCGCCAGCAGCTTGTCCCCTCCGACTAGCGGGGGGGTCGGTGAGCAGTTCTTC.

The V and J genes are TRBV7-8 and TRBJ1-4; D gene uncertain. This CDR3 spans 15 amino acids. Trimming shortened V by 6 bases and J by 3 bases, and 14 bases separated the two germline ends. Per the germline V gene, CDR1 is SGHVS and CDR2 is FQNEAQ. The CDR3: CASRPTDFPNEKLFF. The CDR3 DNA reads as TGTGCCAGCAGACCAACAGATTTTCCTAATGAAAAACTGTTTTTT.

This chain links TRBV5-5 with TRBJ1-1, with 10 positions matching TRBD1. The CDR3 spans 17 residues. V was clipped by 3 bases and J by 4 bases; unmatched bases: 12. In germline, CDR1 is SGHKS, CDR2 YYEKEE (reference sequence). CDR3 loop: CASSWDRGNPLGTEAFF. Here the CDR3 DNA reads TGTGCCAGCAGCTGGGACAGGGGAAACCCTCTGGGCACTGAAGCTTTCTTT.

The chain uses TRBV5-1 and TRBJ2-7, with a possible D match to TRBD2 (5 bases). The V end was cut by 4 bases, the J end by 2 bases, with 10 bases between. Germline V lookup: CDR1 SGHRS, CDR2 YFSETQ. CDR3 size: 13 residues. CDR3 bases: TGCGCCAGCAGCCCCGAGGGAGCCTACGAGCAGTACTTC. Encoded protein: CASSPEGAYEQYF.

V usage is TRBV11-2 and J usage is TRBJ2-5, with D maybe TRBD2 (6 bases). Per the germline V gene, CDR1 is SGHAT and CDR2 is FQNNGV. Trimming took off 0 bases at V and 4 bases at J, with 18 bases between the two ends. The CDR3 length is 17 residues. This CDR3 reads CASSLEFGGMLGETQYF. CDR3 coding DNA: TGTGCCAGCAGCTTAGAATTCGGGGGAATGCTCGGAGAGACCCAGTACTTC. Full variable domain (outside the CDR3, taken from reference TRBV11-2 and TRBJ2-5): EAGVAQSPRYKIIEKRQSVAFWCNPISGHATLYWYQQILGQGPKLLIQFQNNGVVDDSQLPKDRFSAERLKGVDSTLKIQPAKLEDSAVYLCASSLEFGGMLGETQYFGPGTRLLVL.

The chain recombines TRBV3-1 (or the pseudogene TRBV3-2) with TRBJ1-5; perhaps TRBD1 as D (5 bases). V was pared by 1 base and J by 5 bases, with 9 bases between. The V gene's germline CDR1 is LGHDT and CDR2 YNNKEL (reference sequence). The CDR3 has 14 amino acids. CDR3 loop: CASSQGSGHQPQHF. The DNA for the CDR3 is TGTGCCAGCAGCCAAGGTTCAGGGCATCAGCCCCAGCATTTT.

This chain connects TRBV25-1 to TRBJ1-2, with TRBD1 matching over 7 bases. With V trimmed by 8 bases and J by 0 bases, 9 bases remained unmatched. The length of the CDR3 is 15 residues. Germline V gene lookup returns CDR1 MGHDK and CDR2 SYGVNS. CDR3 amino acids: CASAPQGVPNYGYTF. CDR3 bases: TGTGCCAGCGCCCCGCAGGGGGTCCCTAACTATGGCTACACCTTC.

This rearrangement joins TRBV7-9 to TRBJ1-1; 7 bases are a match to TRBD1. Germline CDR1 SEHNR, CDR2 FQNEAQ (reference sequence). V gave up 5 bases and J gave up 4 bases; unmatched junction bases: 10. CDR3 length: 15 amino acids. CDR3 nucleotide sequence: TGTGCCAGCAGCCAGGGACAGAGGGCCTCCACTGAAGCTTTCTTT. Its protein is CASSQGQRASTEAFF.

The chain employs TRBV7-9 and TRBJ2-6; D gene uncertain. V shed 4 bases and J shed 0 bases, with 13 bases lying between them. CDR3 size: 17 residues. Germline V CDR1 and CDR2: SEHNR, FQNEAQ (reference sequence). The CDR3 region has the DNA TGTGCCAGCAGCTCCATCTCGAGCCTCTCTGGGGCCAACGTCCTGACTTTC. Protein product: CASSSISSLSGANVLTF.

The chain employs TRBV6-4 and TRBJ2-2; D possibly corresponds to TRBD1 (6 bases). Germline values: CDR1 MRHNA, CDR2 SNTAGT. The CDR3 sequence is 15 residues long. V lost 3 bases and J 4 bases, leaving 12 bases between the germline ends. This CDR3 is CASSEQGRGTGELFF. Written as DNA, the CDR3 is TGTGCCAGCAGTGAACAGGGCCGGGGCACCGGGGAGCTGTTTTTT.

The J gene is TRBJ1-5, the V gene TRBV5-1, with D hard to call. The V end lost 3 bases, the J end lost 3 bases, and 13 bases lay between the germline ends. This CDR3 has 15 residues. CDR1 and CDR2 from the germline V gene are SGHRS and YFSETQ. The CDR3 DNA is TGCGCCAGCAGCTACCGGGAGGCCTTCAATCAGCCCCAGCATTTT. It codes for CASSYREAFNQPQHF.

This clone was counted only a few times. The chain combines TRBV7-9 with TRBJ2-7; the match to TRBD1 covers 7 bases. The CDR3 totals 12 residues. Per germline, CDR1 SEHNR and CDR2 FQNEAQ (reference sequence). With 5 bases clipped from V and 6 bases from J, the junction kept 4 bases outside the gene matches. The CDR3 loop reads CASSPTGPEQYF. As DNA, the CDR3 is TGTGCCAGCAGCCCGACAGGGCCCGAGCAGTACTTC.

With regard to this clone: The same CDR3 can be traced to other DNA sequences in this sample. This chain joins TRBV3-1 (or the pseudogene TRBV3-2) and TRBJ1-4, with D uncertain. V lost 2 bases to trimming and J lost 7 bases, with 8 bases between them. The germline V gene encodes CDR1 LGHDT and CDR2 YNNKEL (reference sequence). The CDR3 spans 13 residues. The CDR3 protein is CASSQRSGEKLFF. DNA of the CDR3: TGTGCCAGCAGCCAACGATCGGGTGAAAAACTGTTTTTT.